This record looks at one TCR beta chain sequence and its context. With 0 bases removed from V and 7 bases from J, the gap between germline ends came to 9 bases. The CDR3 is 13 residues long. CDR1 LNHDA and CDR2 SQIVND come from the germline V gene (reference sequence). Methods used by the authors: The assay estimated nucleated cells by amplifying reference gene primers. Clones were read by immunoSEQ multiplex PCR, and TCRdb kept only the in-frame ones, dropping some. V, J and clone size are taken as reported in that table, and D and trimming were inferred from the DNA itself. There are some 69,000 clones in the sample; roughly four fifths occur only once, and 20% to 25% lies in the top ten. The sample is drawn from a study of blood T cell repertoires in COVID-19. Across the study: Samples of COVID-19 (acute and convalescent) were obtained from the United States, Italy and Spain. Sources were T cells, B-cell-depleted T cells, or PBMCs; the material itself was cDNA or gDNA.

The chain has TRBV19 and TRBJ2-5; D not certain. The TCR originated in a woman aged 70-85 years with acute or convalescent COVID-19. The sequencing input was peripheral blood. The chain's CDR3 is CASSIDHPGTQYF. The CDR3 nucleotides read TGTGCCAGTAGTATAGATCACCCCGGGACCCAGTACTTC.